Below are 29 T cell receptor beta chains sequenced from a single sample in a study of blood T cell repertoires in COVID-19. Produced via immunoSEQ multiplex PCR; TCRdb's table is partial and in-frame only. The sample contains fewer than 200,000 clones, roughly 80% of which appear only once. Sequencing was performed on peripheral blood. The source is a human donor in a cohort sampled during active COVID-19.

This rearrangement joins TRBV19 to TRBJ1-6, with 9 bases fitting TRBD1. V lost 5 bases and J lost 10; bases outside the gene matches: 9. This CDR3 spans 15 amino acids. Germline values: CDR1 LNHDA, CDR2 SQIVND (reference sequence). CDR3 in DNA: TGTGCCAGTAGTCTATCGACAGGGGGAGGATCACCCCTCCACTTT. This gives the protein CASSLSTGGGSPLHF. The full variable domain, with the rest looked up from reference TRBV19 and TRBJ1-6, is DGGITQSPKYLFRKEGQNVTLSCEQNLNHDAMYWYRQDPGQGLRLIYYSQIVNDFQKGDIAEGYSVSREKKESFPLTVTSAQKNPTAFYLCASSLSTGGGSPLHFGNGTRLTVT.

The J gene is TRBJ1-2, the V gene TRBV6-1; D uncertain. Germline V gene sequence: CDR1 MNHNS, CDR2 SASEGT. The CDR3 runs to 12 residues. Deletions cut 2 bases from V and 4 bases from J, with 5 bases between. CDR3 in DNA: TGTGCCAGCAGTGAACCGGTCTATGGCTACACCTTC. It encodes CASSEPVYGYTF.

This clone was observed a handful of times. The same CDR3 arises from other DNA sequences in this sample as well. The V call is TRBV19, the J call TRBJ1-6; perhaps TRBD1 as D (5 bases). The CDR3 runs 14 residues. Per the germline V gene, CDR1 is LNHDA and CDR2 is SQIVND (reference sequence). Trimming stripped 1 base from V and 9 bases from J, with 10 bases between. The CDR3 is CASSIGGVGSPLHF. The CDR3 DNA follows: TGTGCCAGTAGTATAGGGGGGGTTGGTTCACCCCTCCACTTT.

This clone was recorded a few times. Here the CDR3 reads CASSPLETANTEAFF. In nucleotides, the CDR3 is TGTGCCAGCTCACCCCTAGAGACAGCGAACACTGAAGCTTTCTTT. The chain couples TRBV18 to TRBJ1-1; maybe TRBD1 (5 bases). CDR1 KGHSH and CDR2 LQKENI come from the germline V gene. V was shortened by 3 bases and J by 1 base, with 12 bases between the two germline ends. This CDR3 is built from 15 residues.

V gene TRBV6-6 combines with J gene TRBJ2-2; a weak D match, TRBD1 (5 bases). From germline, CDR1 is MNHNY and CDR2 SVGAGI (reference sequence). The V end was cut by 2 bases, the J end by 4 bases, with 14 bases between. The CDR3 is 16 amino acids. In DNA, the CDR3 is TGTGCCAGCAGTTACACGGCGCAGGGTGCCACCGGGGAGCTGTTTTTT. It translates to CASSYTAQGATGELFF.

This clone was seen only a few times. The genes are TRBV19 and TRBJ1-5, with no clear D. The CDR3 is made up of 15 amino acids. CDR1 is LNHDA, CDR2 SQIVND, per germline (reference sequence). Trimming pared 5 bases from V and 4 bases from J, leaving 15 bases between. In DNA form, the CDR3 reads TGTGCCAGTAGTGAGTCTAGTCGAGGTAATCAGCCCCAGCATTTT. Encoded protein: CASSESSRGNQPQHF.

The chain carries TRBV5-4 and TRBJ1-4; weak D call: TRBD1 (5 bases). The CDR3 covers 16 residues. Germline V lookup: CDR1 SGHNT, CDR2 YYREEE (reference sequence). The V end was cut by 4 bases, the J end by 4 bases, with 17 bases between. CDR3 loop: CASSPSDGAFNEKLFF. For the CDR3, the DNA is TGTGCCAGCAGCCCCTCGGATGGGGCCTTTAATGAAAAACTGTTTTTT.

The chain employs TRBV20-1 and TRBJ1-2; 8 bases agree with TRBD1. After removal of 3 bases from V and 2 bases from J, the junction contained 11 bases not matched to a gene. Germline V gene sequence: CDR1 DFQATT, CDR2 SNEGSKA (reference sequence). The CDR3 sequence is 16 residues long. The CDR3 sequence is CSASQPQGATNYGYTF. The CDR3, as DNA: TGCAGTGCTAGTCAACCTCAGGGGGCGACGAACTATGGCTACACCTTC.

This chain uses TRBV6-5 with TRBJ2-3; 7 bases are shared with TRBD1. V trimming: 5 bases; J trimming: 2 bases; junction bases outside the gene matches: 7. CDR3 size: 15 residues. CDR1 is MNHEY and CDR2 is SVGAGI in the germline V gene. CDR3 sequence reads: CASSMDRTTTDTQYF. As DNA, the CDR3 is TGTGCCAGCAGTATGGACAGGACGACCACAGATACGCAGTATTTT.

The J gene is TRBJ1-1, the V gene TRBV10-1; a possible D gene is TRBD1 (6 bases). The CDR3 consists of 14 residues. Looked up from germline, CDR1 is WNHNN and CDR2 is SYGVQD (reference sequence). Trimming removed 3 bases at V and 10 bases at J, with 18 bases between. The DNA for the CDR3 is TGCGCCAGCAGTGATGCAGGGGCCGGGGAAGTAGCTTTCTTT. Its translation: CASSDAGAGEVAFF.

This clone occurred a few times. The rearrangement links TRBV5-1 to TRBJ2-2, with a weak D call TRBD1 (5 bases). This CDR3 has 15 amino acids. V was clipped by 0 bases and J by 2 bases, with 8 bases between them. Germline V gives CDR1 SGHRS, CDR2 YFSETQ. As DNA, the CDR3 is TGCGCCAGCAGCTTGGCGCAGGGTAACACCGGGGAGCTGTTTTTT. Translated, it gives CASSLAQGNTGELFF.

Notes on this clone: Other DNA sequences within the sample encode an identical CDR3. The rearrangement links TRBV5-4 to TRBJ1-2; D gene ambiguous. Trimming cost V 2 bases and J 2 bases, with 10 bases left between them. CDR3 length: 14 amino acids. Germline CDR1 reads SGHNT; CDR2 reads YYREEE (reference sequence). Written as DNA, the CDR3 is TGTGCCAGCAGCTTATCAACAGCCAACTATGGCTACACCTTC. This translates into CASSLSTANYGYTF. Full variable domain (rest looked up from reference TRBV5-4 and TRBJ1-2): ETGVTQSPTHLIKTRGQQVTLRCSSQSGHNTVSWYQQALGQGPQFIFQYYREEENGRGNFPPRFSGLQFPNYSSELNVNALELDDSALYLCASSLSTANYGYTFGSGTRLTVV.

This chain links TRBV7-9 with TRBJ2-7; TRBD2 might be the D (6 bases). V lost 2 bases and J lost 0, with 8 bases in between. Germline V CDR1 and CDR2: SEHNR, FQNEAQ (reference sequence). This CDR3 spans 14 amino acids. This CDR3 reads CASSLPGSSYEQYF. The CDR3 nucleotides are TGTGCCAGCAGCTTACCCGGGAGCTCCTACGAGCAGTACTTC.

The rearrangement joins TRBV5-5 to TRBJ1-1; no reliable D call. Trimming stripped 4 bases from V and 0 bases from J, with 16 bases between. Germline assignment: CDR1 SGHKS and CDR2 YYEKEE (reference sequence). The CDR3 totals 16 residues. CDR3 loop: CASSPRRGLMNTEAFF. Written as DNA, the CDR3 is TGTGCCAGCAGCCCGCGCCGAGGGCTAATGAACACTGAAGCTTTCTTT.

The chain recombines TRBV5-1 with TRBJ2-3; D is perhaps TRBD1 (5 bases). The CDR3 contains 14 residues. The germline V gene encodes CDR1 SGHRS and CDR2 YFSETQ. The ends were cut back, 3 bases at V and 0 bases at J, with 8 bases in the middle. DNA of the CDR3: TGCGCCAGCAGCTCACAGGCTAGCACAGATACGCAGTATTTT. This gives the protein CASSSQASTDTQYF.

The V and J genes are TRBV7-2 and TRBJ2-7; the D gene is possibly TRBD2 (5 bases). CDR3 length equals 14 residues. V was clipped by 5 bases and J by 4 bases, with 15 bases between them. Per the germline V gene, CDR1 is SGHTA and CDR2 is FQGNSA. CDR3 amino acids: CASSPVVAKYEQYF. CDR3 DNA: TGTGCCAGCAGCCCGGTAGTAGCGAAATACGAGCAGTACTTC.

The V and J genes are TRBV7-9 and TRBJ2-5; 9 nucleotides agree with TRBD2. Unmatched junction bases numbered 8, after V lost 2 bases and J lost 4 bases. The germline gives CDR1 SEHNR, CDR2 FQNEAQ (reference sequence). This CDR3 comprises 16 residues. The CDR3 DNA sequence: TGTGCCAGCAGCTTATCACACGGCGGGAGGGGAGAGACCCAGTACTTC. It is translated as CASSLSHGGRGETQYF. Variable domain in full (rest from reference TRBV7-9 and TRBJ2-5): DTGVSQNPRHKITKRGQNVTFRCDPISEHNRLYWYRQTLGQGPEFLTYFQNEAQLEKSRLLSDRFSAERPKGSFSTLEIQRTEQGDSAMYLCASSLSHGGRGETQYFGPGTRLLVL.

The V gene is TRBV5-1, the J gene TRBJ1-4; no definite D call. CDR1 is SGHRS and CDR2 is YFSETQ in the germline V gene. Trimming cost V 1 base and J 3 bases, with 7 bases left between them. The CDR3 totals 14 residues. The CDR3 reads CASSLRSSNEKLFF. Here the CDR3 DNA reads TGCGCCAGCAGCTTGAGGAGTTCTAATGAAAAACTGTTTTTT.

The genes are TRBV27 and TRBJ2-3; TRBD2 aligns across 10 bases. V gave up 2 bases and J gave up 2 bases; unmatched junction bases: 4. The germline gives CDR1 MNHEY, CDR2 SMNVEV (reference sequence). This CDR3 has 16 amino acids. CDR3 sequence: CASSLRAGGDTDTQYF. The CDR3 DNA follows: TGTGCCAGCAGTTTACGAGCGGGGGGGGACACAGATACGCAGTATTTT.

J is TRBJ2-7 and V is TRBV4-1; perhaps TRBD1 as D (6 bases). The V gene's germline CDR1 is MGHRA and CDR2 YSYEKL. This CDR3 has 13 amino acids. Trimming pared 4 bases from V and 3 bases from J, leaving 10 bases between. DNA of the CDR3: TGCGCCAGCAGCCCAAGGGGGAGCTACGAGCAGTACTTC. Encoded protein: CASSPRGSYEQYF.

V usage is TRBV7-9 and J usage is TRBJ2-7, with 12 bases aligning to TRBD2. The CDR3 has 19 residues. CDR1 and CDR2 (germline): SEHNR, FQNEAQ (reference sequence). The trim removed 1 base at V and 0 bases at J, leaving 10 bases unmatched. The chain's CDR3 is CASSLDGTGLAGSSYEQYF. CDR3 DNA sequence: TGTGCCAGCAGCTTAGACGGGACAGGACTAGCGGGAAGCTCCTACGAGCAGTACTTC. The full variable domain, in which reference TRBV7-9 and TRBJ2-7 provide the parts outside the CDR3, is DTGVSQNPRHKITKRGQNVTFRCDPISEHNRLYWYRQTLGQGPEFLTYFQNEAQLEKSRLLSDRFSAERPKGSFSTLEIQRTEQGDSAMYLCASSLDGTGLAGSSYEQYFGPGTRLTVT.

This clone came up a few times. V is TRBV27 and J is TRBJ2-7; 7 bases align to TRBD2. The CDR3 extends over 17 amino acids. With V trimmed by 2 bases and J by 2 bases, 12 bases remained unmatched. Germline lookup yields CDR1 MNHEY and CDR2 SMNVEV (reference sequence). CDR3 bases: TGTGCCAGCAGTTTAAATAGCGGGCACTCTGGCGCCTACGAGCAGTACTTC. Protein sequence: CASSLNSGHSGAYEQYF.

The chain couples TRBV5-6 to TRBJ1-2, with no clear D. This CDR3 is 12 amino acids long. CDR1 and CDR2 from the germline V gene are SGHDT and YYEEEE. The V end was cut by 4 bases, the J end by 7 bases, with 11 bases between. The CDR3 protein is CASSREAGGYTF. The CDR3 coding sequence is TGTGCCAGCAGCCGAGAAGCGGGTGGCTACACCTTC. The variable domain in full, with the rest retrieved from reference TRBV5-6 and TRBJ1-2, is DAGVTQSPTHLIKTRGQQVTLRCSPKSGHDTVSWYQQALGQGPQFIFQYYEEEERQRGNFPDRFSGHQFPNYSSELNVNALLLGDSALYLCASSREAGGYTFGSGTRLTVV.

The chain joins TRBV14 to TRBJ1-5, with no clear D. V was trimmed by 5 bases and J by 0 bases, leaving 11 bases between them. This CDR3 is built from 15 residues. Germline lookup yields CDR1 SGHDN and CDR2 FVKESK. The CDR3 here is CASSFPDYSNQPQHF. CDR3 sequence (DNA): TGTGCCAGCAGCTTTCCAGATTATAGCAATCAGCCCCAGCATTTT.

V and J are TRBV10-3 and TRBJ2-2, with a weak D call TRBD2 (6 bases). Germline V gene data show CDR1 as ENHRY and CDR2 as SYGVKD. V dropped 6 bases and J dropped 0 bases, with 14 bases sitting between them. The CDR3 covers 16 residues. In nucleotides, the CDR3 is TGTGCCATCAGCCCCGGGACGGGGGCGAACACCGGGGAGCTGTTTTTT. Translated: CAISPGTGANTGELFF.

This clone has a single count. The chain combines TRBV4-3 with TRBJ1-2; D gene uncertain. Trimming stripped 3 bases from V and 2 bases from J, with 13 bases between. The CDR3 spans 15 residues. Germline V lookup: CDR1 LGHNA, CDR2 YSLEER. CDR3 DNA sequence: TGCGCCAGCAGCCAGGCCGGACTCCAGAACTATGGCTACACCTTC. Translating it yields CASSQAGLQNYGYTF.

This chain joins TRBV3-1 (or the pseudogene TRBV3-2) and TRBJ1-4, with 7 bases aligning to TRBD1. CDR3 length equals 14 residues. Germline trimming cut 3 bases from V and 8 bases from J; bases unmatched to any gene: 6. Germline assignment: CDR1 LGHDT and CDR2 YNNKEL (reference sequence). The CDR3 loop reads CASSQPGTVEKLFF. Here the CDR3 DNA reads TGTGCCAGCAGCCAGCCCGGGACAGTCGAAAAACTGTTTTTT.

CDR3 in DNA: TGTGCCAGCAGCTCCTCCGCGGACAGTGGAAACACCATATATTTT. Its protein product is CASSSSADSGNTIYF. V is TRBV5-4 and J is TRBJ1-3; maybe TRBD1 (6 bases). Trimming took off 3 bases at V and 3 bases at J, with 13 bases between the two ends. Germline V gene sequence: CDR1 SGHNT, CDR2 YYREEE (reference sequence). This CDR3 has 15 residues.

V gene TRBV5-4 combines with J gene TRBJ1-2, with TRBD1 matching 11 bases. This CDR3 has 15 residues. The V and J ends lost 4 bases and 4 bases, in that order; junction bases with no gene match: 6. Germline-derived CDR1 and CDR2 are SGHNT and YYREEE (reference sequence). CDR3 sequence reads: CASSRGQGGVYGYTF. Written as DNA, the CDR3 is TGTGCCAGCAGCAGGGGACAGGGGGGGGTCTATGGCTACACCTTC.